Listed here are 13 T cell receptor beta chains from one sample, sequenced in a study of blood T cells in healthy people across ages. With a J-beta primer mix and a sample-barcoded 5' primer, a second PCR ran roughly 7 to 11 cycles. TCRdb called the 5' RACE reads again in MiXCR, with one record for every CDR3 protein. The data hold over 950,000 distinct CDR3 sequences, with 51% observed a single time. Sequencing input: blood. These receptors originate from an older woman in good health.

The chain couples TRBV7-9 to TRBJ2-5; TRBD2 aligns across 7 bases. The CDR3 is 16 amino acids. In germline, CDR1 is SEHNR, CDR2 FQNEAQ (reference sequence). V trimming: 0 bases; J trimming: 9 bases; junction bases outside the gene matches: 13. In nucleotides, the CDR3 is TGTGCCAGCAGCTTAGCGGAAGGTAGCGGGTCGGGGTCCCAGTACTTC. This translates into CASSLAEGSGSGSQYF.

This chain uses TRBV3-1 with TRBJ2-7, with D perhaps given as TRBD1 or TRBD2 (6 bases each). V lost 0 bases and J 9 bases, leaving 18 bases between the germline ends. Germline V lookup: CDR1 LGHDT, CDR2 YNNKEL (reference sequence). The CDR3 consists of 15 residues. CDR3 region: CASSQEGGTGLWQYF. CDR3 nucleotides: TGTGCCAGCAGCCAAGAAGGGGGGACCGGCCTATGGCAGTACTTC.

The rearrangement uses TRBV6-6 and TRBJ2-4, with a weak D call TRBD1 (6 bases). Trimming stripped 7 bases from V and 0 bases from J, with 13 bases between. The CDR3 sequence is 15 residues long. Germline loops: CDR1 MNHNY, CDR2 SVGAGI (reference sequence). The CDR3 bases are TGTGCCAGCACCCTCCAGGGGACAGCCAAAAACATTCAGTACTTC. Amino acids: CASTLQGTAKNIQYF.

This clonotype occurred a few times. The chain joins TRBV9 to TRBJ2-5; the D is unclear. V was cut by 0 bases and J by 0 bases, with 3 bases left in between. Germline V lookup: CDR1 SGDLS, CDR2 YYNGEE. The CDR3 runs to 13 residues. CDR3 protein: CASSVGNQETQYF. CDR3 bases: TGTGCCAGCAGCGTAGGCAACCAAGAGACCCAGTACTTC.

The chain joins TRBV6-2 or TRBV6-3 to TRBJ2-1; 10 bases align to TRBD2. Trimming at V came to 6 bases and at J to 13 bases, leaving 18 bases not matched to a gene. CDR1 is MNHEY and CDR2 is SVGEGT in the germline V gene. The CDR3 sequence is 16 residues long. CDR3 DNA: TGTGCCAGCAGCGAAATTAGCGGGAGGTCTTCGAATCTACAGTTCTTC. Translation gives CASSEISGRSSNLQFF.

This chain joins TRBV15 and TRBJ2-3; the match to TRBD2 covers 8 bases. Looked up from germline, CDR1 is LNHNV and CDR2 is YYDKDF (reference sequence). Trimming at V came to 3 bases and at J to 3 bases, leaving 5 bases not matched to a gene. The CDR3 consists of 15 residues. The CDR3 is CATSREREKTDTQYF. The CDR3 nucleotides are TGTGCCACCAGCAGGGAGCGGGAGAAAACAGATACGCAGTATTTT.

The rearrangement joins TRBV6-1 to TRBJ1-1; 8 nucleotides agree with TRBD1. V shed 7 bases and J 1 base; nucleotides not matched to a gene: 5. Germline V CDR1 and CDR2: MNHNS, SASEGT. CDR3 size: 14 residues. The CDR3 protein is CASNRQGRNTEAFF. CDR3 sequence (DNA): TGTGCCAGCAACCGACAGGGGAGGAACACTGAAGCTTTCTTT.

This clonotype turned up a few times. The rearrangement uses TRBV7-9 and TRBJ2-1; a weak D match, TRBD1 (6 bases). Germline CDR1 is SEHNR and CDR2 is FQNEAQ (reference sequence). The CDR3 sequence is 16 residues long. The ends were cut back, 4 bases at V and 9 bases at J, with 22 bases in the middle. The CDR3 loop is CASSSTVTGNYAEQFF. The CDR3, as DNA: TGTGCCAGCAGCTCCACGGTCACAGGGAATTATGCTGAGCAGTTCTTC. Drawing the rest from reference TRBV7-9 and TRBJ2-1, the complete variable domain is DTGVSQNPRHKITKRGQNVTFRCDPISEHNRLYWYRQTLGQGPEFLTYFQNEAQLEKSRLLSDRFSAERPKGSFSTLEIQRTEQGDSAMYLCASSSTVTGNYAEQFFGPGTRLTVL.

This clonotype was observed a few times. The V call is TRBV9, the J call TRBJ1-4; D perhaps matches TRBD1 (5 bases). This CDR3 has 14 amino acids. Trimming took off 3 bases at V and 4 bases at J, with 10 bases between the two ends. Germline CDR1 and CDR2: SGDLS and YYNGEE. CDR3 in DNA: TGTGCCAGCAGCGCGACAGACCGTAATGAAAAACTGTTTTTT. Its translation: CASSATDRNEKLFF. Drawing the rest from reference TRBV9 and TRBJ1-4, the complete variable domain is DSGVTQTPKHLITATGQRVTLRCSPRSGDLSVYWYQQSLDQGLQFLIQYYNGEERAKGNILERFSAQQFPDLHSELNLSSLELGDSALYFCASSATDRNEKLFFGSGTQLSVL.

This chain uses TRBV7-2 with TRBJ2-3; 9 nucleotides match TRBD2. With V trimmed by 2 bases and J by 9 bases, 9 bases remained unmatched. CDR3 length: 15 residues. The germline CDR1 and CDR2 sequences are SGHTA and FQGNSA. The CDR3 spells CASSLLAGSIETQYF. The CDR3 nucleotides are TGTGCCAGCAGCTTACTAGCGGGAAGCATTGAAACGCAGTATTTT.

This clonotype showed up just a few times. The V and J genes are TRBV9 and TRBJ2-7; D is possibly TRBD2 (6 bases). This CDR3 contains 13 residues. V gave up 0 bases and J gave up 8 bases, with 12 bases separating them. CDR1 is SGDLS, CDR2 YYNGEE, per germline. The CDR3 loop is CASSVAGVEKQYF. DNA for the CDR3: TGTGCCAGCAGCGTAGCGGGAGTGGAAAAGCAGTACTTC.

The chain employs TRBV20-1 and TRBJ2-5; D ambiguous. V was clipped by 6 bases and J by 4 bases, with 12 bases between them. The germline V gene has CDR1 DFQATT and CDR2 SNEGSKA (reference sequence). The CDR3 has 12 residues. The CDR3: CSAHVGPETQYF. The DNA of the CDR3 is TGCAGTGCCCATGTCGGGCCAGAGACCCAGTACTTC.

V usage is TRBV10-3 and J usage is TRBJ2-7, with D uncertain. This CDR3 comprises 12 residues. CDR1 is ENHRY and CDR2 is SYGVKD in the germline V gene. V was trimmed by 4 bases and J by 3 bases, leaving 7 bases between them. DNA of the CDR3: TGTGCCATCAGTGCGGGCCTCTACGAGCAGTACTTC. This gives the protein CAISAGLYEQYF.